The subject of this entry is one TCR beta chain. Its antigen is still unknown. This specimen belongs to a study of cytomegalovirus exposure and HLA in healthy donors. Study results and limitations: Using the classifier, cytomegalovirus status was reportedly diagnosed with high specificity and sensitivity. Cytomegalovirus-associated TCR beta chains were listed, numbering 150 to 200.

This CDR3 is 15 amino acids long. Germline CDR1 reads LNHDA; CDR2 reads SQIVND (reference sequence). J was trimmed by 11 bases and V by 3 bases; bases with no gene match: 13. Libraries were prepared by immunoSEQ multiplex PCR; TCRdb keeps only in-frame clonotypes and omits some of them. The sample yields about 120,000 clones, more than 70% seen once. Sample: PBMCs. The chain carries TRBV19 and TRBJ2-1, with 7 nucleotides matching TRBD1. The sequence was collected from a man aged 18 to 30 in good health and CMV-seronegative. CDR3 in amino acids: CASSMLIKGTDKQFF. The CDR3 bases are TGTGCCAGTAGTATGCTCATAAAGGGGACAGATAAGCAGTTCTTC. The full variable domain, in which reference TRBV19 and TRBJ2-1 provide the parts outside the CDR3, is DGGITQSPKYLFRKEGQNVTLSCEQNLNHDAMYWYRQDPGQGLRLIYYSQIVNDFQKGDIAEGYSVSREKKESFPLTVTSAQKNPTAFYLCASSMLIKGTDKQFFGPGTRLTVL.